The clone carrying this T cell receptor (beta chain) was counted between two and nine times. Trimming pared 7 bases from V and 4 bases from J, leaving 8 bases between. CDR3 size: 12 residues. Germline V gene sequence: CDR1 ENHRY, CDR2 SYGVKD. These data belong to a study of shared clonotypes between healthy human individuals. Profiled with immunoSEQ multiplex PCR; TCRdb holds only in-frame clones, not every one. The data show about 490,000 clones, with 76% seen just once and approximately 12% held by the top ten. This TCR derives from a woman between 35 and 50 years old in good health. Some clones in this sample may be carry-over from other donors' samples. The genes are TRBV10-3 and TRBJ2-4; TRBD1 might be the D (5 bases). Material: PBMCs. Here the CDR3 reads CAITGRKNIQYF. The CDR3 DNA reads TGTGCCATCACAGGGCGAAAAAACATTCAGTACTTC.